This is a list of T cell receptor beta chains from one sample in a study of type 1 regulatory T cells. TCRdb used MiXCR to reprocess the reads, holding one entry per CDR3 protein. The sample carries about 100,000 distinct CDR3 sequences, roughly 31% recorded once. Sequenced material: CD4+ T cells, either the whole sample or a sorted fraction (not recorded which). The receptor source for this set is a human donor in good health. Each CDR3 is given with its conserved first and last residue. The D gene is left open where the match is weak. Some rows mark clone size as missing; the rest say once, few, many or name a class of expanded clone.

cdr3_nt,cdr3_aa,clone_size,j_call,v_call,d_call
TGTGCCAGCAGCTCCGGACAGGGGCTTGTATCACCCCTCCACTTT,CASSSGQGLVSPLHF,few,TRBJ1-6,TRBV5-4,TRBD1
TGTGCCAGCTTACCAGGGGGGCTCGGCGGGGAGCTGTTTTTT,CASLPGGLGGELFF,once,TRBJ2-2,TRBV7-9,.
TGCAGTGCTACGGACAGAACCTACGAGCAGTACTTC,CSATDRTYEQYF,.,TRBJ2-7,TRBV20-1,.
TGTACCAGCAGCCAAGGGCTAGCGGGAGCGGACGGGGAGCTGTTTTTT,CTSSQGLAGADGELFF,.,TRBJ2-2,TRBV3-1,TRBD2
TGTGCCAGCAGCCAAGATGGGGGGAGAAGCGACGAGCAGTACTTC,CASSQDGGRSDEQYF,few,TRBJ2-7,TRBV3-1,.
TGCAGTGCTAGTCCCCGGACGGTAAACACTGAAGCTTTCTTT,CSASPRTVNTEAFF,.,TRBJ1-1,TRBV20-1,.
TGCGCCAGCAGCCGCACCTTCACAGGGGGCCAATCCTACGAGCAGTACTTC,CASSRTFTGGQSYEQYF,.,TRBJ2-7,TRBV5-1,TRBD1
TGTGCCATCAGTGAAGGGTCGGTTAGCAATCAGCCCCAGCATTTT,CAISEGSVSNQPQHF,.,TRBJ1-5,TRBV10-3,.
TGTGCCAGCAGCTTAGGCACTACTGGAGAGACCCAGTACTTC,CASSLGTTGETQYF,.,TRBJ2-5,TRBV7-8,.
TGCGCCAGCAGCTGGGGAGTAGGACTAGCGGGGATCCAAGAGACCCAGTACTTC,CASSWGVGLAGIQETQYF,few,TRBJ2-5,TRBV5-1,TRBD2
TGCAGCGTTGCTCCAGGGCCGGACTACGAGCAGTACTTC,CSVAPGPDYEQYF,few,TRBJ2-7,TRBV29-1,.
TGCGCCAGCAGCTTGACAGGGGCGGACACTGAAGCTTTCTTT,CASSLTGADTEAFF,.,TRBJ1-1,TRBV5-1,TRBD1
TGTGCCAGCAGCAACCGGAGACTAGCGGGAGGATTCACAGATACGCAGTATTTT,CASSNRRLAGGFTDTQYF,.,TRBJ2-3,TRBV7-9,TRBD2
TGTGCCAGCAGCTTAGGACCCATGGAGACCCAGTACTTC,CASSLGPMETQYF,.,TRBJ2-5,TRBV7-7,.
TGTGCCACCGGACAGAGACCGAACACTGAAGCTTTCTTT,CATGQRPNTEAFF,.,TRBJ1-1,TRBV11-2,.
TGTGCCAGCAGTTCAGACAGCGACAGGAACACTGAAGCTTTCTTT,CASSSDSDRNTEAFF,.,TRBJ1-1,TRBV12-3/TRBV12-4,.
TGTGCCACCAGGACAGGGCGATTGAACACCGGGGAGCTGTTTTTT,CATRTGRLNTGELFF,.,TRBJ2-2,TRBV11-2,TRBD1
TGTGCCAGCAGACCGTCAGGGGGCTCCTACAATGAGCAGTTCTTC,CASRPSGGSYNEQFF,.,TRBJ2-1,TRBV25-1,TRBD1
TGCAGTGCGAAATGGGGCGTCTACGGGCAGTACTTC,CSAKWGVYGQYF,few,TRBJ2-7,TRBV20-1,.
TGTGCCAGCAGCGCCTGGTCTAGCGAGAAATACAATGAGCAGTTCTTC,CASSAWSSEKYNEQFF,few,TRBJ2-1,TRBV9,.
TGCAGTGCCCAGATCTGGGCTAGCGGGAGGATCACAGATACGCAGTATTTT,CSAQIWASGRITDTQYF,.,TRBJ2-3,TRBV20-1,TRBD2
TGCACCCCCCGAGCGGGAGGTTGGAATGAGCAGTTCTTC,CTPRAGGWNEQFF,many,TRBJ2-1,TRBV20-1,TRBD2
TGTGCCAGCAGTTCCGGAGATACGCAGTATTTT,CASSSGDTQYF,.,TRBJ2-3,TRBV12-3/TRBV12-4,.
TGCGCCAGCAGCTGGACCGCTAGCGGTATGGACACCGGGGAGCTGTTTTTT,CASSWTASGMDTGELFF,few,TRBJ2-2,TRBV5-1,TRBD2
TGTGCCAGCAGCCTCAGGGTAAATATGGGCTACGAGCAGTACTTC,CASSLRVNMGYEQYF,.,TRBJ2-7,TRBV6-5,.
TGTGCCAGCAGTCCTACCACAGGGTACACTGAAGCTTTCTTT,CASSPTTGYTEAFF,.,TRBJ1-1,TRBV25-1,.
TGTGCCAGCCCGCATGCCGAGGGGGGGATGACTACCTACGAGCAGTACTTC,CASPHAEGGMTTYEQYF,.,TRBJ2-7,TRBV27,.
TGTGCCAGCAGTTGGACTAGCGGTATCACAGATACGCAGTATTTT,CASSWTSGITDTQYF,.,TRBJ2-3,TRBV6-5,TRBD2
TGTGCCAGCAGCTTAGCTGTCTCGGGAACTGAAGCTTTCTTT,CASSLAVSGTEAFF,.,TRBJ1-1,TRBV7-8,.
TGTGCCAGCAGTTTAGCGGGAGACCCCTCTATGAAGCAGTTCTTC,CASSLAGDPSMKQFF,.,TRBJ2-1,TRBV6-2/TRBV6-3,TRBD2
TGTGCCAGCAGTTTAATCGGCTACGAGCAGTACTTC,CASSLIGYEQYF,few,TRBJ2-7,TRBV12-3/TRBV12-4,.
TGCGCCAGCAGCCTCGGACTAGCGGGAGTTAGGTCCTACAATGAGCAGTTCTTC,CASSLGLAGVRSYNEQFF,.,TRBJ2-1,TRBV5-1,TRBD2
TGTGCCAGCAGTCCCAGGACGCATTCGGGCTACAATGAGCAGTTCTTC,CASSPRTHSGYNEQFF,.,TRBJ2-1,TRBV6-1,.
TGTGCCAGTACCCTGAGGGGGCCCACCGGGGAGCTGTTTTTT,CASTLRGPTGELFF,.,TRBJ2-2,TRBV19,TRBD1
TGCGCCAGCAGCTTGTCTGTTGGCGGGGAGCTGTTTTTT,CASSLSVGGELFF,few,TRBJ2-2,TRBV5-1,.
TGTGCCTGGAGAAGGCTACAGGGGGTATTACACAATGAGCAGTTCTTC,CAWRRLQGVLHNEQFF,.,TRBJ2-1,TRBV30,TRBD1
TGTGCCAGTAGCTCTCTTGGTTCTACAGATACGCAGTATTTT,CASSSLGSTDTQYF,few,TRBJ2-3,TRBV19,.
TGTGCCAGCAGTCCCCAAGCGGGTCGGGGGGGTGAGCAGTTCTTC,CASSPQAGRGGEQFF,.,TRBJ2-1,TRBV12-3/TRBV12-4,TRBD2
TGCAGCGTCGTGGACAGGGCCCCCAAAAACATTCAGTACTTC,CSVVDRAPKNIQYF,.,TRBJ2-4,TRBV29-1,TRBD1
TGTGCCAGCAGTCCACTAGAGCCCCAAACCCACGAGCAGTACTTC,CASSPLEPQTHEQYF,.,TRBJ2-7,TRBV2,.
TGTGCCAGCAGCCAGTGGGCTAGCGGGATAGGTGAGCAGTTCTTC,CASSQWASGIGEQFF,.,TRBJ2-1,TRBV3-1,TRBD2
TGCGCCAGCAGCTTGGCCTGGAGGCAAGAGACCCAGTACTTC,CASSLAWRQETQYF,.,TRBJ2-5,TRBV5-1,.
TGTGCCAGCAGCTCTCACAATGAGCAGTTCTTC,CASSSHNEQFF,.,TRBJ2-1,TRBV7-6,.
TGTGCCAGCAGCTTAGGTTGGGGAAACTATGGCTACACCTTC,CASSLGWGNYGYTF,.,TRBJ1-2,TRBV7-8,.
TGTGCCAGCAGCCCAAGCCTCACCGGAAACACCATATATTTT,CASSPSLTGNTIYF,many,TRBJ1-3,TRBV7-2,.
TGCAGTGCTAGAGTAAAGAGGGCCTCGAACACCGGGGAGCTGTTTTTT,CSARVKRASNTGELFF,few,TRBJ2-2,TRBV20-1,.
TGTGCCAGCAGCCCGAGCCGGACCATACATGAGCAGTTCTTT,CASSPSRTIHEQFF,few,TRBJ2-1,TRBV7-8,.